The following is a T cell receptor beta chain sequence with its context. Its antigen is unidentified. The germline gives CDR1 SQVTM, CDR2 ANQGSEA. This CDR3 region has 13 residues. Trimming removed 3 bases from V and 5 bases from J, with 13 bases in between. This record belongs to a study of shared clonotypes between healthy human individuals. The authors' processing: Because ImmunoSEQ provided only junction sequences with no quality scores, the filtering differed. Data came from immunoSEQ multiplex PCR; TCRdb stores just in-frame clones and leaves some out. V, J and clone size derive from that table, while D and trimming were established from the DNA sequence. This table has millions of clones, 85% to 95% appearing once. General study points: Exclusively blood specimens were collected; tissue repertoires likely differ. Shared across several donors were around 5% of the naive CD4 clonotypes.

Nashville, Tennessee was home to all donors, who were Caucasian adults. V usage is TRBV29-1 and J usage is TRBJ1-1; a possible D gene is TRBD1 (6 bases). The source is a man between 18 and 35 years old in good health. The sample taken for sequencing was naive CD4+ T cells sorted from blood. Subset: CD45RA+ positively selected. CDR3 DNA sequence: TGCAGCGTTGAGGTACAGGGAGTGACTGAAGCTTTCTTT. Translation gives CSVEVQGVTEAFF.